The 8 T cell receptor beta chains presented below share a single source sample, sequenced in a study of Graves' ophthalmopathy and Graves' hyperthyroidism. From RNA, the CDR3 regions of TCR beta chains were amplified and sequenced. After a first-round RT-PCR with HTBI primers, a second-round multiplex PCR was run. TCRdb analysed the multiplex PCR reads with MiXCR anew, one entry per CDR3 protein. In the table there are over a million distinct CDR3 sequences, roughly 35% of which are singletons. The sequenced sample consisted of peripheral blood or thyroid tissue (not recorded which). The source is an adult man with Graves' hyperthyroidism.

V usage is TRBV5-1 and J usage is TRBJ2-5; D call uncertain. The V end was cut by 4 bases, the J end by 5 bases, with 15 bases between. The CDR3 spans 14 residues. Germline-derived CDR1 and CDR2 are SGHRS and YFSETQ. The CDR3 nucleotides are TGCGCCAGCAGCACGGGCCAAACACGGGAGACCCAGTACTTC. Its protein is CASSTGQTRETQYF.

The chain recombines TRBV7-6 with TRBJ2-3; D unresolved. V was shortened by 8 bases and J by 5 bases, with 8 bases between the two germline ends. The CDR3 consists of 11 residues. Germline V gene lookup returns CDR1 SGHVS and CDR2 FNYEAQ. The CDR3 DNA reads TGTGCCAGCCAGGCTTTAGATACGCAGTATTTT. Amino acids: CASQALDTQYF.

This clonotype was observed many times. V gene TRBV6-1 combines with J gene TRBJ2-5, with D unresolved. Germline values: CDR1 MNHNS, CDR2 SASEGT. V dropped 8 bases and J dropped 5 bases, with 12 bases sitting between them. The CDR3 consists of 12 residues. The CDR3 nucleotides read TGTGCCAGCGGGCCCGGTGGGGAGACCCAGTACTTC. This codes for CASGPGGETQYF.

Notes on this clonotype: A junction end diverges from the germline sequence, so it may reflect a read error. V is TRBV4-1 and J is TRBJ2-7; the D gene is possibly TRBD1 (5 bases). Germline CDR1 is MGHRA and CDR2 is YSYEKL. The CDR3 consists of 16 residues. The DNA for the CDR3 is TGCACCAGCAGCCAAGAGAAGGGGCGATTTCCCTACGAGCAGTACTTC. It translates to CTSSQEKGRFPYEQYF.

This clonotype occurred a few times. The chain has TRBV20-1 and TRBJ2-7; 10 bases are shared with TRBD1. This CDR3 has 16 residues. With V trimmed by 2 bases and J by 2 bases, 9 bases remained unmatched. Per the germline V gene, CDR1 is DFQATT and CDR2 is SNEGSKA (reference sequence). CDR3 sequence reads: CSARSYGDRGPYEQYF. The CDR3 bases are TGCAGTGCTAGATCTTATGGGGACAGGGGACCCTACGAGCAGTACTTC.

This chain links TRBV7-9 with TRBJ1-1; no definite D call. This CDR3 region has 13 residues. Between the trimmed V and J ends, which lost 3 bases and 11 bases, there was a span of 16 bases. Germline V gene sequence: CDR1 SEHNR, CDR2 FQNEAQ (reference sequence). CDR3 protein: CASSLPWTPRAFF. The CDR3 DNA follows: TGTGCCAGCAGCTTGCCCTGGACCCCTCGGGCTTTCTTT.

This clonotype appeared many times. This rearrangement joins TRBV7-2 to TRBJ1-1, with unresolved D. Germline assignment: CDR1 SGHTA and CDR2 FQGNSA. CDR3 length: 12 amino acids. Trimming took off 1 base at V and 6 bases at J, with 6 bases between the two ends. The CDR3 reads CASSLEISEAFF. The DNA for the CDR3 is TGTGCCAGCAGCTTAGAGATTTCTGAAGCTTTCTTT.

The rearrangement joins TRBV4-2 to TRBJ2-2; 11 nucleotides agree with TRBD2. This CDR3 is built from 20 residues. Germline-derived CDR1 and CDR2 are LGHNA and YNFKEQ. V gave up 4 bases and J gave up 5 bases; unmatched junction bases: 18. The CDR3 protein is CASSRQGGTSGKGGTGELFF. In nucleotides, the CDR3 is TGTGCCAGCAGCCGCCAAGGAGGGACTAGCGGAAAGGGCGGTACCGGGGAGCTGTTTTTT.